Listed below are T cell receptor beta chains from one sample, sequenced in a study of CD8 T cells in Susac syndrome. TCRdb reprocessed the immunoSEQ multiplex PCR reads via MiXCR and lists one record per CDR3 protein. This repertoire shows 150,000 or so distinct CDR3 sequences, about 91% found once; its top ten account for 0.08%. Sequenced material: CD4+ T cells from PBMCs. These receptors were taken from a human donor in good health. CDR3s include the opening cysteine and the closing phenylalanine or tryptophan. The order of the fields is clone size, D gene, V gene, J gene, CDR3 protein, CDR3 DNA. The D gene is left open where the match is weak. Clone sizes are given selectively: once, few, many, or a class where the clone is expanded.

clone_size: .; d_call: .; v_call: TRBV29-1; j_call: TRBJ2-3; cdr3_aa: CSVVGGGTDTQYF; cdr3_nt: TGCAGCGTTGTCGGCGGGGGCACAGATACGCAGTATTTT
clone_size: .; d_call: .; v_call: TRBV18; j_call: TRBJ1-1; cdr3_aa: CASSPPSGNTEAFF; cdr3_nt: TGTGCCAGCTCACCCCCGAGTGGTAACACTGAAGCTTTCTTT
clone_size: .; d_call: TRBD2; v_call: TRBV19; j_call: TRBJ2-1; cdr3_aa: CASSGVSSGHNEQFF; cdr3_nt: TGTGCCAGTAGTGGGGTGTCTAGCGGGCACAATGAGCAGTTCTTC
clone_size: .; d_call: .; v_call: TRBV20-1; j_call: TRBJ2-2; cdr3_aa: CSARERLPAGTGELFF; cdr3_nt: TGCAGTGCTAGAGAGAGACTACCAGCAGGAACCGGGGAGCTGTTTTTT
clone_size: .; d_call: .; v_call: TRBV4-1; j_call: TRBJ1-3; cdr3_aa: CASSRIPGAGNTIYF; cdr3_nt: TGCGCCAGCAGCCGCATCCCGGGAGCTGGAAACACCATATATTTT
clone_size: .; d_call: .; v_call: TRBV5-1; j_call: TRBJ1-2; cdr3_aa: CASSLDPGLYSGYTF; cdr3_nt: TGCGCCAGCAGCTTGGATCCGGGTCTGTATAGTGGCTACACCTTC
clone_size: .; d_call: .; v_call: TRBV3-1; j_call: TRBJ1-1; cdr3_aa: CASSQEVGRGAFF; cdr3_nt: TGTGCCAGCAGCCAGGAAGTGGGCAGGGGAGCTTTCTTT
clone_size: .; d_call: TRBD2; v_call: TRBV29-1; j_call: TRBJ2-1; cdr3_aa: CSGGGQLAGVQRFF; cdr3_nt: TGCAGCGGAGGGGGTCAACTAGCGGGAGTACAGCGGTTCTTC
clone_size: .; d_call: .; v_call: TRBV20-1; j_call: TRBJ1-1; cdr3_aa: CSARDPNTEAFF; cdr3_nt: TGCAGTGCTAGGGACCCGAACACTGAAGCTTTCTTT
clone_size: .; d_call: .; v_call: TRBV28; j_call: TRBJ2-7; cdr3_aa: CASSFSGTFSYEQYF; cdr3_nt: TGTGCCAGCAGTTTCTCCGGGACTTTCTCCTACGAGCAGTACTTC
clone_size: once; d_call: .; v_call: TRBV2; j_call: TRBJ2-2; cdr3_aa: CASGFYTGELFF; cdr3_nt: TGTGCCAGCGGGTTTTACACCGGGGAGCTGTTTTTT
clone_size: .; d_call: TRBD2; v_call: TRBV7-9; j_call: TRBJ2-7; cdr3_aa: CASSWGGVSYEQYF; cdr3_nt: TGTGCCAGCAGCTGGGGAGGGGTCTCCTACGAGCAGTACTTC
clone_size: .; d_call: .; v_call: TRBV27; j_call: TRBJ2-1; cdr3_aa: CASSWDLLSSYNEQFF; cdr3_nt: TGTGCCAGCAGTTGGGACCTACTGAGCTCCTACAATGAGCAGTTCTTC
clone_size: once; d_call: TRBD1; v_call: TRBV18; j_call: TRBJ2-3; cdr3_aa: CASSPSNPDRGFTDTQYF; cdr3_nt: TGTGCCAGCTCACCTTCGAATCCGGACAGGGGTTTTACAGATACGCAGTATTTT
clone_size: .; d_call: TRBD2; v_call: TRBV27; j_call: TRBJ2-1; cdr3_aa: CASSSPSGRAVNEQFF; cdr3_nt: TGTGCCAGCAGTTCACCTAGCGGGAGGGCGGTAAATGAGCAGTTCTTC
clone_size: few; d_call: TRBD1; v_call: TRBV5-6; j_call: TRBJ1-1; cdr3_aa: CASSLGRGRNTEAFF; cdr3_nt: TGTGCCAGCAGCTTGGGCAGGGGGAGGAACACTGAAGCTTTCTTT
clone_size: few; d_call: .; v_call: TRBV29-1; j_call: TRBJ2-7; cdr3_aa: CSAAVSYEQYF; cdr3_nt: TGCAGCGCTGCCGTATCCTACGAGCAGTACTTC